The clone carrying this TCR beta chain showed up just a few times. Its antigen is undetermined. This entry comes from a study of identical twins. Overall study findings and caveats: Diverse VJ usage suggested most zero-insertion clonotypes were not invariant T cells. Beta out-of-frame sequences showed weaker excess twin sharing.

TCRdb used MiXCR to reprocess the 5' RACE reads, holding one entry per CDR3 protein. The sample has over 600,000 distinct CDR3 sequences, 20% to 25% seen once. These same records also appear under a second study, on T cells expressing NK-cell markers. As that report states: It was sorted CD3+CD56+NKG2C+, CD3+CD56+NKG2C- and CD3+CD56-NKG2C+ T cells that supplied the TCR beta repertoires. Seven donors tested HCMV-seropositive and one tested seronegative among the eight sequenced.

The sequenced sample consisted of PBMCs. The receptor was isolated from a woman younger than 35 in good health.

Written as DNA, the CDR3 is TGTGCCAGCAGGGGGTCGAGTAAGAACACCGGGGAGCTGTTTTTT. Encoded protein: CASRGSSKNTGELFF. The chain employs TRBV6-5 and TRBJ2-2; no clear D gene. There are 15 residues in the CDR3. CDR1 and CDR2 (germline): MNHEY, SVGAGI. The V and J ends lost 6 bases and 1 base respectively, with 12 bases between them.